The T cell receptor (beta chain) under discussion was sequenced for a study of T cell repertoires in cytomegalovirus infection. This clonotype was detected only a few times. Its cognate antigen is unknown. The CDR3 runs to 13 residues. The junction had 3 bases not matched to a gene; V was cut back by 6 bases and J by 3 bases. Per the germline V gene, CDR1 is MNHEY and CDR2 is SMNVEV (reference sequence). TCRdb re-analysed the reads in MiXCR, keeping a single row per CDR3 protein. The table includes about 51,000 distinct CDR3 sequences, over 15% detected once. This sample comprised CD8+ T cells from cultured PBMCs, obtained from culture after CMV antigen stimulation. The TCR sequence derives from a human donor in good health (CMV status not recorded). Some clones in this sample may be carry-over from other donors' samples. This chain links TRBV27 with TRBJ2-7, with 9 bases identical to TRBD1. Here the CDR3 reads CASRGQGGYEQYF. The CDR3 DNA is TGTGCCAGCAGGGGACAGGGCGGCTACGAGCAGTACTTC.